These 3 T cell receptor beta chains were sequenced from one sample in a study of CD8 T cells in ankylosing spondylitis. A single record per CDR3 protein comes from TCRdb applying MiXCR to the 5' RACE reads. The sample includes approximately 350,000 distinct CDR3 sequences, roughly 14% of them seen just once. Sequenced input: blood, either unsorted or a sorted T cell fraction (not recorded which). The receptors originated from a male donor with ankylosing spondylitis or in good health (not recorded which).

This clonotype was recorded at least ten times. The CDR3 protein is CASSEARETQYF. The CDR3 DNA follows: TGTGCCAGCAGTGAAGCCCGGGAGACCCAGTACTTC. V usage is TRBV2 and J usage is TRBJ2-5; D gene uncertain. Between the trimmed V and J ends, which lost 0 bases and 5 bases, there was a span of 4 bases. Germline loops: CDR1 SNHLY, CDR2 FYNNEI. This CDR3 has 12 amino acids.

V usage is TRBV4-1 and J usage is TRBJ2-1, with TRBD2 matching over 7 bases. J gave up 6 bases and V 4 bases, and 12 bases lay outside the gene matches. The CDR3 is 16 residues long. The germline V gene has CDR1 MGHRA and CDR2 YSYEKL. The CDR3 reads CASSRPTNGRPNEQFF. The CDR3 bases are TGCGCCAGCAGCCGGCCCACTAACGGGAGGCCCAATGAGCAGTTCTTC.

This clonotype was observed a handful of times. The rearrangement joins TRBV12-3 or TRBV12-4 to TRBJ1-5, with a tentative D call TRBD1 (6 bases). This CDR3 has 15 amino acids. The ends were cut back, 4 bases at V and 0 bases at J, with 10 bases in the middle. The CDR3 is CASSYQGNSNQPQHF. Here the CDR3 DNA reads TGTGCCAGCAGTTATCAGGGGAATAGCAATCAGCCCCAGCATTTT.